One sample yielded the 21 T cell receptor beta chains listed below, sequenced in a study of Graves' ophthalmopathy and Graves' hyperthyroidism. RNA transcripts yielded amplified TCR beta CDR3 regions. HTBI-primed RT-PCR formed the first round, and a multiplex PCR formed the second. TCRdb independently ran MiXCR on the multiplex PCR reads; one entry per CDR3 protein. The sample holds over 11,000 distinct CDR3 sequences, approximately 48% seen once. The sequencing input was peripheral blood. These receptors were obtained from a woman in her twenties or thirties with Graves' ophthalmopathy.

This clonotype was recorded many times. The J gene is TRBJ1-2, the V gene TRBV4-1; D is unresolved. CDR1 and CDR2 from the germline V gene are MGHRA and YSYEKL. The CDR3 length is 12 residues. V was shortened by 3 bases and J by 4 bases, with 6 bases between the two germline ends. The CDR3 is CASSQARYGYTF. The CDR3 bases are TGCGCCAGCAGCCAGGCTCGCTATGGCTACACCTTC.

V and J are TRBV15 and TRBJ2-3, with 9 bases lining up with TRBD2. CDR1 is LNHNV and CDR2 is YYDKDF in the germline V gene (reference sequence). This CDR3 region has 17 residues. V dropped 1 base and J dropped 3; count of bases not matched to a gene: 8. The CDR3 region has the DNA TGTGCCACCAGCAGAGTAGGGACTAGCTGGAGAACAGATACGCAGTATTTT. Translation: CATSRVGTSWRTDTQYF.

Concerning this clonotype: This may stem from a read error, because a much larger clone lies one nucleotide away. The rearrangement joins TRBV15 to TRBJ2-7, with D hard to call. Germline V gene data show CDR1 as LNHNV and CDR2 as YYDKDF (reference sequence). CDR3 length: 12 residues. This chain's CDR3 is CATSRAYYERYF. DNA for the CDR3: TGTGCCACCAGCAGAGCGTACTACGAGCGGTACTTC.

In its sample, this clonotype is medium-sized. The chain is built from TRBV11-3 and TRBJ2-1; D is perhaps TRBD2 (6 bases). The V end lost 4 bases, the J end lost 4 bases, and 17 bases lay between the germline ends. Per the germline V gene, CDR1 is SGHNT and CDR2 is YENEEA. This CDR3 comprises 16 residues. The DNA for the CDR3 is TGTGCCAGCAGCTCGCTTAGCGGAGGCGGGTACAATGAGCAGTTCTTC. Amino acids: CASSSLSGGGYNEQFF.

In its sample, this clonotype is medium-sized. The CDR3 DNA follows: TGCGCCAGCAGCTTTGGGGGTTCTCAGCCCCAGCATTTT. This gives the protein CASSFGGSQPQHF. This chain connects TRBV5-1 to TRBJ1-5; TRBD1 is a possible D gene (5 bases). In germline, CDR1 is SGHRS, CDR2 YFSETQ. V was clipped by 2 bases and J by 6 bases, with 9 bases between them. The CDR3 is 13 residues long.

Comment on this clonotype: The junction differs from germline at one of its ends, possibly a read error. The chain combines TRBV20-1 with TRBJ2-2; the D gene could be TRBD1 or TRBD2 (6 bases each). Germline V gene data show CDR1 as DFQATT and CDR2 as SNEGSKA (reference sequence). This CDR3 has 16 residues. For the CDR3, the DNA is TGTAGTGCTAGAGATCGGGGCGGGACAAACACCGGGGAGCTGTTTTTT. This codes for CSARDRGGTNTGELFF.

This chain uses TRBV5-1 with TRBJ2-5, with 7 bases lining up with TRBD1. The V and J ends lost 2 bases and 5 bases, in that order; junction bases with no gene match: 3. The CDR3 extends over 13 amino acids. The germline gives CDR1 SGHRS, CDR2 YFSETQ. CDR3 sequence (DNA): TGCGCCAGCAGCTTACAGGGGCCTGAGACCCAGTACTTC. Its translation: CASSLQGPETQYF. The complete variable domain, with remaining parts taken from reference TRBV5-1 and TRBJ2-5, reads KAGVTQTPRYLIKTRGQQVTLSCSPISGHRSVSWYQQTPGQGLQFLFEYFSETQRNKGNFPGRFSGRQFSNSRSEMNVSTLELGDSALYLCASSLQGPETQYFGPGTRLLVL.

The chain couples TRBV9 to TRBJ2-7; 10 bases map to TRBD1. The junction had 7 bases not matched to a gene; V was cut back by 3 bases and J by 1 base. CDR3 length: 16 amino acids. Germline CDR1 and CDR2: SGDLS and YYNGEE. In DNA, the CDR3 is TGTGCCAGCAGCGCGGGTCGGGGACAGGGGTCCTACGAGCAGTACTTC. It codes for CASSAGRGQGSYEQYF. The whole variable domain, remainder taken from reference TRBV9 and TRBJ2-7, is DSGVTQTPKHLITATGQRVTLRCSPRSGDLSVYWYQQSLDQGLQFLIQYYNGEERAKGNILERFSAQQFPDLHSELNLSSLELGDSALYFCASSAGRGQGSYEQYFGPGTRLTVT.

This clonotype appeared many times. This rearrangement joins TRBV3-1 to TRBJ2-3; D unclear. V was trimmed by 2 bases and J by 5 bases, leaving 17 bases between them. Germline lookup yields CDR1 LGHDT and CDR2 YNNKEL (reference sequence). This CDR3 spans 16 amino acids. The CDR3 reads CASSQSWWTPGDTQYF. CDR3 nucleotide sequence: TGTGCCAGCAGCCAATCATGGTGGACCCCCGGAGATACGCAGTATTTT.

The V and J genes are TRBV6-4 and TRBJ2-7; a weak D match, TRBD1 (6 bases). The CDR3 totals 13 residues. From germline, CDR1 is MRHNA and CDR2 SNTAGT. The V and J ends lost 11 bases and 4 bases respectively, with 18 bases between them. The CDR3 loop is CAAGQDSVYEQYF. The CDR3 DNA reads as TGTGCCGCCGGCCAGGACAGCGTATACGAGCAGTACTTC.

This clonotype was seen ten or more times. The rearrangement joins TRBV29-1 to TRBJ1-1; D gene unclear. The germline V gene has CDR1 SQVTM and CDR2 ANQGSEA. V gave up 4 bases and J gave up 0 bases, with 9 bases separating them. The CDR3 contains 13 residues. The CDR3 is CSVAAEMNTEAFF. The CDR3, as DNA: TGCAGCGTTGCGGCGGAAATGAACACTGAAGCTTTCTTT.

The chain uses TRBV2 and TRBJ1-4, with TRBD1 matching over 7 bases. The V gene's germline CDR1 is SNHLY and CDR2 FYNNEI. With 5 bases clipped from V and 8 bases from J, the junction kept 26 bases outside the gene matches. The CDR3 covers 20 residues. The DNA for the CDR3 is TGTGCCAGCAGTTACCGAGCTATTCCGGGACAGAGATCCTTGGGGGAAAAACTGTTTTTT. As protein: CASSYRAIPGQRSLGEKLFF.

V and J are TRBV10-3 and TRBJ1-1; TRBD1 aligns across 8 bases. The CDR3 is made up of 14 amino acids. V trimming: 5 bases; J trimming: 5 bases; junction bases outside the gene matches: 7. Per the germline V gene, CDR1 is ENHRY and CDR2 is SYGVKD. CDR3 in amino acids: CAISQGAEGTEAFF. CDR3 nucleotide sequence: TGTGCCATCAGTCAGGGGGCTGAGGGTACTGAAGCTTTCTTT.

V and J are TRBV6-6 and TRBJ2-1; the D gene is possibly TRBD1 (7 bases). With 5 bases removed from V and 5 bases from J, the gap between germline ends came to 13 bases. Germline V gene sequence: CDR1 MNHNY, CDR2 SVGAGI (reference sequence). The CDR3 covers 14 residues. The CDR3 DNA follows: TGTGCCAGCAGTCCAGGGGGGCCAAACAATGAGCAGTTCTTC. Amino acids: CASSPGGPNNEQFF.

The rearrangement links TRBV20-1 to TRBJ1-2, with unresolved D. Germline CDR1 is DFQATT and CDR2 is SNEGSKA (reference sequence). The CDR3 length is 12 residues. Trimming removed 6 bases at V and 3 bases at J, with 11 bases between. CDR3 protein: CSARRYHYGYTF. The CDR3 bases are TGCAGTGCCAGGCGATATCACTATGGCTACACCTTC.

The J gene is TRBJ2-1, the V gene TRBV20-1; TRBD2 matches at 14 bases. The CDR3 is 14 residues long. Germline V lookup: CDR1 DFQATT, CDR2 SNEGSKA (reference sequence). Losses at the gene ends were 6 bases for V and 5 bases for J; bases not matched to a gene: 3. DNA of the CDR3: TGCAGTGCCTCGGGACTAGCGGGAGACAATGAGCAGTTCTTC. Residues: CSASGLAGDNEQFF.

By sample share, this clonotype is medium-sized. This chain connects TRBV7-2 to TRBJ2-7; TRBD2 matches 12 bases. Per the germline V gene, CDR1 is SGHTA and CDR2 is FQGNSA. The CDR3 is 14 amino acids. V shed 5 bases, J shed 4 bases, and the junction held 3 bases outside the gene matches. The CDR3 sequence: CASSPTSGSYEQYF. CDR3 nucleotides: TGTGCCAGCAGCCCGACTAGCGGGAGTTACGAGCAGTACTTC.

The V gene is TRBV19, the J gene TRBJ1-5; D gene uncertain. The V end lost 7 bases, the J end lost 9 bases, and 7 bases lay between the germline ends. CDR1 is LNHDA, CDR2 SQIVND, per germline (reference sequence). The CDR3 is made up of 10 amino acids. CDR3 in DNA: TGTGCCAGTATTCGGCCGCCCCAGCATTTT. It encodes CASIRPPQHF. The entire variable domain, with the rest obtained from reference TRBV19 and TRBJ1-5, is as follows: DGGITQSPKYLFRKEGQNVTLSCEQNLNHDAMYWYRQDPGQGLRLIYYSQIVNDFQKGDIAEGYSVSREKKESFPLTVTSAQKNPTAFYLCASIRPPQHFGDGTRLSIL.

This clonotype has a handful of counts. The CDR3 spells CASSAEGGYNEQFF. CDR3 in DNA: TGTGCCAGCAGCGCGGAGGGCGGCTACAATGAGCAGTTCTTC. This chain joins TRBV7-3 and TRBJ2-1; possibly TRBD2 for D (6 bases). Germline assignment: CDR1 SGHTA and CDR2 FQGTGA. Trimming left V 5 bases short and J 3 bases short, with 11 bases between. The length of the CDR3 is 14 residues. Looking up the rest from reference TRBV7-3 and TRBJ2-1 gives the full variable domain: GAGVSQTPSNKVTEKGKYVELRCDPISGHTALYWYRQSLGQGPEFLIYFQGTGAADDSGLPNDRFFAVRPEGSVSTLKIQRTERGDSAVYLCASSAEGGYNEQFFGPGTRLTVL.

The chain recombines TRBV20-1 with TRBJ2-5; the D is unclear. In germline, CDR1 is DFQATT, CDR2 SNEGSKA (reference sequence). This CDR3 contains 15 residues. Trimming took off 4 bases at V and 1 base at J, with 16 bases between the two ends. The CDR3 sequence: CSANSRAQLQETQYF. CDR3 coding DNA: TGCAGTGCTAACAGCCGGGCCCAACTCCAAGAGACCCAGTACTTC.

This clonotype was found many times. The V gene is TRBV27, the J gene TRBJ2-1; the D is unclear. V was trimmed by 1 base and J by 7 bases, leaving 2 bases between them. This CDR3 comprises 11 residues. Germline assignment: CDR1 MNHEY and CDR2 SMNVEV (reference sequence). In DNA form, the CDR3 reads TGTGCCAGCAGTTTATTTAATGAGCAGTTCTTC. This translates into CASSLFNEQFF.